Included here is one T cell receptor beta chain sequence, with context. This entry is derived from a study of blood T cell repertoires in COVID-19. Across the whole study: T cells, B-cell-depleted T cells, or PBMCs provided the cDNA or gDNA that served as material.

This CDR3 comprises 15 residues. CDR1 is MDHEN, CDR2 SYDVKM, per germline. V lost 4 bases and J lost 6, with 15 bases in between. Profiling relied on immunoSEQ multiplex PCR, and the TCRdb table lists in-frame clones only, not all of them. The sample shows some 220,000 clones, more than 65% of them seen only once. The receptor was derived from a man aged 50 to 60 with active or convalescent COVID-19. V usage is TRBV28 and J usage is TRBJ2-2; D might be TRBD2 (7 bases). The sample consisted of peripheral blood. CDR3 amino acids: CASSWAQGRAGELFF. In nucleotides, the CDR3 is TGTGCCAGCAGTTGGGCGCAGGGGAGGGCCGGGGAGCTGTTTTTT.